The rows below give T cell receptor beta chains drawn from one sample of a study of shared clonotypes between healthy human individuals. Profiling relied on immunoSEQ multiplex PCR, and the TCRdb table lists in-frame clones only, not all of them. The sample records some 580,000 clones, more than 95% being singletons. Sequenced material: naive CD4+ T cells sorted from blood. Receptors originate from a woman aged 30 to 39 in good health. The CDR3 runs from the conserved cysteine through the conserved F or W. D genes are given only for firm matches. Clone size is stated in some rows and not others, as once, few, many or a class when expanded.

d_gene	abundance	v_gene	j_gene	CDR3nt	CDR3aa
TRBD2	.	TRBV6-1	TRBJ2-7	TGTGCCAGCAGCGGGAGGATGTACGAGCAGTACTTC	CASSGRMYEQYF
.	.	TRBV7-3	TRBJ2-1	TGTGCCAGCAGCTTAGAGGGACCCCGGGGCAACAATGAGCAGTTCTTC	CASSLEGPRGNNEQFF
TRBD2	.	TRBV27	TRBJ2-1	TGTGCCAGCAGTCACCGGACTAGCGGGCACCGCTACAATGAGCAGTTCTTC	CASSHRTSGHRYNEQFF
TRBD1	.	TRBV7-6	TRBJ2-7	TGTGCCAGCAGCTCAAGGACAGGGAGCTCCTACGAGCAGTACTTC	CASSSRTGSSYEQYF
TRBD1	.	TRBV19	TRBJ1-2	TGTGCCAGTATTCACCACGGACAGGGGCGCCCCTATGGCTACACCTTC	CASIHHGQGRPYGYTF
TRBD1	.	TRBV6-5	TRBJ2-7	TGTGCCAGCAGTTACGGGACAGGTGCCTCCTACGAGCAGTACTTC	CASSYGTGASYEQYF
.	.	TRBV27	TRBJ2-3	TGTGCCAGCAGTTTAGACTCCCTGATTCGCACAGATACGCAGTATTTT	CASSLDSLIRTDTQYF
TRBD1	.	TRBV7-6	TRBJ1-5	TGTGCCAGCAGCTTACTTCCGGTCAGGGGGTCCAATCAGCCCCAGCATTTT	CASSLLPVRGSNQPQHF
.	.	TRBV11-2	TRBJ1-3	TGTGCCAGCAGCCCAGGGACGGGCGGAAACACCATATATTTT	CASSPGTGGNTIYF
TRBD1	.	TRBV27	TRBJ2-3	TGTGCCAGCAGTCCGTCACCGGGACAGAACACAGATACGCAGTATTTT	CASSPSPGQNTDTQYF
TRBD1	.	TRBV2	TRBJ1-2	TGTGCCACTGTGGGGATGACAGGGCTGGGCTATGGCTACACCTTC	CATVGMTGLGYGYTF
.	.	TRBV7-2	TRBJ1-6	TGTGCCAGCAGCTTAAGGGAGGGGAATTCACCCCTCCACTTT	CASSLREGNSPLHF
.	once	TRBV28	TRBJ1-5	TGTGCCAGCAGTTACACAGGCCAGCCCCAGCATTTT	CASSYTGQPQHF
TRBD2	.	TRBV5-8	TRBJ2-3	TGTGCCAGCAGCTGGGGGGGAACAGATACGCAGTATTTT	CASSWGGTDTQYF
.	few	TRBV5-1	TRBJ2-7	TGCGCCAGCAGCCTCAGGGGAGGGTCCGAGCAGTACTTC	CASSLRGGSEQYF
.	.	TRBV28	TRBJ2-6	TGTGCCAGCAGTTTAGCCCCGGATGGGGCCAACGTCCTGACTTTC	CASSLAPDGANVLTF
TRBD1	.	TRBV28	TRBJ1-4	TGTGCCAGCAGTTCCGACAGGGGGAATGAAAAACTGTTTTTT	CASSSDRGNEKLFF